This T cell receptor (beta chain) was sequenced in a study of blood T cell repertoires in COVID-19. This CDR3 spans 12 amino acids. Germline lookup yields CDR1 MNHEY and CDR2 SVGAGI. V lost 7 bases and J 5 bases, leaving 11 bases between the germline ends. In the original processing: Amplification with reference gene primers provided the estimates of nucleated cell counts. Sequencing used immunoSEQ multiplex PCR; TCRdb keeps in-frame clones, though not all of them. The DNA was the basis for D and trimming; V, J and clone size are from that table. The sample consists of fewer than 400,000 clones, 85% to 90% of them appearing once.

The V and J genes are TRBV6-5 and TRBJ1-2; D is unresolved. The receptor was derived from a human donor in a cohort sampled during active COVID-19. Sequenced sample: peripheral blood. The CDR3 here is CASNSWTYGYTF. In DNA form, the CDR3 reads TGTGCCAGCAATTCCTGGACTTATGGCTACACCTTC.